This TCR beta chain was captured by sequencing in a study of patients and donors after allogeneic stem cell transplantation. TCRdb re-called the RT-PCR reads through MiXCR, storing one row per CDR3 protein. The table has approximately 160,000 distinct CDR3 sequences, about 29% seen once; the top ten hold 3.2%. Germline V CDR1 and CDR2: MNHEY, SMNVEV (reference sequence). V was clipped by 9 bases and J by 1 base; unmatched bases: 8. This CDR3 region has 14 residues. The chain links TRBV27 to TRBJ1-1; 7 nucleotides line up with TRBD1. Sequenced sample: blood, either unsorted or a sorted T cell fraction (not recorded which). The source is a human donor who was either an allogeneic HSCT recipient or a stem cell or donor lymphocyte infusion donor (not recorded which). It is not recorded whose cells these are; they may come from a transplant donor. The CDR3 DNA reads as TGTGCCAGTAAAAAGGGACAGCCGAACACTGAAGCTTTCTTT. This gives the protein CASKKGQPNTEAFF.